This TCR beta chain was sequenced in a study of T cell repertoires in cytomegalovirus infection. About the research overall: Through public TCR beta signatures, both CMV infection and matching HLA type were indicated.

Whole-study findings and limits: The ex vivo response showed dominance by HLA-C-restricted CMV-specific TCR beta clonotypes. The study identified carriers of CMV plus the relevant HLA from cumulative public TCR beta family frequency.

TCRdb itself ran the reads through MiXCR, one entry per CDR3 protein. The sample contains about 60,000 distinct CDR3 sequences, roughly a fifth of which appear only once. Turning to this clonotype: Its antigen is undetermined.

Sample: CD8+ T cells from cultured PBMCs, taken from culture after CMV antigen stimulation. This receptor was identified in a human donor in good health (CMV status not recorded). Some clones in this sample may be carry-over from other donors' samples.

The CDR3 DNA is TGTGCCAGCAGTTTGACGGCCAACGTCCTGACTTTC. Its protein product is CASSLTANVLTF. This chain joins TRBV12-3 or TRBV12-4 and TRBJ2-6; D gene ambiguous. This CDR3 contains 12 residues. V was shortened by 3 bases and J by 6 bases, with 3 bases between the two germline ends.